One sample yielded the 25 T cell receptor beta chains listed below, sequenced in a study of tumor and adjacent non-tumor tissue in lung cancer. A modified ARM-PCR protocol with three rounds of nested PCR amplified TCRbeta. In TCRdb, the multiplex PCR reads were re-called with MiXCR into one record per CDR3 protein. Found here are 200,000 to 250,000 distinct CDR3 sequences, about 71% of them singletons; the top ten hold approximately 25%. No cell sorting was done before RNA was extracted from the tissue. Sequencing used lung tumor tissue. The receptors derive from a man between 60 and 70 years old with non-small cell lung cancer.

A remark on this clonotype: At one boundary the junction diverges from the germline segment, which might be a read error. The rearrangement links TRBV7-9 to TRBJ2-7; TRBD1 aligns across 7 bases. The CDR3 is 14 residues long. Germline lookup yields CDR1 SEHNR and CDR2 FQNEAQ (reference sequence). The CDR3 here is CASSRDRETYVQYF. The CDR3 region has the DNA TGTGCCAGCAGCCGAGACAGGGAAACCTACGTGCAGTACTTC.

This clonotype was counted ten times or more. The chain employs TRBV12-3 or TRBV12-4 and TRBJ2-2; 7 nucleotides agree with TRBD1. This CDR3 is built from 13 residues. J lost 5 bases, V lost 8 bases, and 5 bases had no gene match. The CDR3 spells CASDRARTGELFF. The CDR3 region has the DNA TGTGCCAGCGACAGGGCAAGGACCGGGGAGCTGTTTTTT.

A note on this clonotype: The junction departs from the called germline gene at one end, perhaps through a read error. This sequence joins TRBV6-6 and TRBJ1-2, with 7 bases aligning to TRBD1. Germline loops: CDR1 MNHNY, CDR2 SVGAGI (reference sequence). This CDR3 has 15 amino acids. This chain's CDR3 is CANSYKTGPSYGYTF. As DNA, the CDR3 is TGTGCCAACAGTTACAAGACAGGGCCCAGCTATGGTTACACCTTC.

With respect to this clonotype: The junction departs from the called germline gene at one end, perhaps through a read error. CDR3 amino acids: CSATDQRTGINTRELFF. CDR3 sequence (DNA): TGCAGTGCTACCGATCAAAGGACAGGAATAAACACCCGGGAGCTGTTTTTT. The V call is TRBV20-1, the J call TRBJ2-2, with TRBD1 matching 7 bases. This CDR3 contains 17 residues. From germline, CDR1 is DFQATT and CDR2 SNEGSKA (reference sequence).

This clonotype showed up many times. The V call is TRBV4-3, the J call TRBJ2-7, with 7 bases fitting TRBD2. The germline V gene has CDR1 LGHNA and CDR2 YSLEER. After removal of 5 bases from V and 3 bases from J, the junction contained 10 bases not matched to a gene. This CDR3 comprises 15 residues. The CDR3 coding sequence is TGCGCCAGCAGCTCCCAGCGGGAACCCCTCTACGAGCAGTACTTC. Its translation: CASSSQREPLYEQYF.

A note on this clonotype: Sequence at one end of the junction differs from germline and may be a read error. CDR3 coding DNA: TGCAGCGTTGGGGGCTCCCGGGACAACGTTACCTACTACGAGCACTACTTC. This sequence encodes CSVGGSRDNVTYYEHYF. The chain couples TRBV29-1 to TRBJ2-7; maybe TRBD1 (6 bases). Germline loops: CDR1 SQVTM, CDR2 ANQGSEA. The CDR3 covers 17 residues.

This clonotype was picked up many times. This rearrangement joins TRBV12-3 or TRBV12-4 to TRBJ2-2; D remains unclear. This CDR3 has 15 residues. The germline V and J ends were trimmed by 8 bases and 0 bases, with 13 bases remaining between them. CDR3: CASASTTSNTGELFF. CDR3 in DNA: TGTGCCAGCGCGTCTACCACCTCGAACACCGGGGAGCTGTTTTTT.

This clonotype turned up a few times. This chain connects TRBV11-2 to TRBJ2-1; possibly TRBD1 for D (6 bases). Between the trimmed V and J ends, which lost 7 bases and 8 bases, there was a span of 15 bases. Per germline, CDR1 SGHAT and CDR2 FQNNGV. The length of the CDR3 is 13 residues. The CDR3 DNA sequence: TGTGCCAGCAACAACCATACAGGGCATGAGCAGTTCTTC. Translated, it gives CASNNHTGHEQFF.

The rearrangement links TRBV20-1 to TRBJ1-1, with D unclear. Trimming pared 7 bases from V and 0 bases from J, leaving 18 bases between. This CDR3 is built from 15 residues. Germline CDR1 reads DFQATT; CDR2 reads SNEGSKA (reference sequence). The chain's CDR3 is CSVSARHSMNTEAFF. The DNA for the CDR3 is TGCAGTGTTAGCGCAAGACACTCTATGAACACTGAAGCTTTCTTT.

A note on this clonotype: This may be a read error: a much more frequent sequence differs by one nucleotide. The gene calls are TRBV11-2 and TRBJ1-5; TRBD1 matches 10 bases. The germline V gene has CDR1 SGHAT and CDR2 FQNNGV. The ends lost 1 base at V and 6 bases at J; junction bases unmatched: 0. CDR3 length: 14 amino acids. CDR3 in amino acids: CASSLGTGGQPQHF. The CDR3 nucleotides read TGTGCCAGCAGCTTAGGGACAGGGGGTCAGCCCCAGCATTTT.

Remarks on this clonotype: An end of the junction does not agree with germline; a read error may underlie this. Written as DNA, the CDR3 is TGTGCCAGCGCCGAGCAGGGGGCCAGTTCACCCCTCCATTTT. Translated: CASAEQGASSPLHF. J is TRBJ1-6 and V is TRBV11-2; 8 bases are shared with TRBD1. This CDR3 region has 14 residues. Germline V gene sequence: CDR1 SGHAT, CDR2 FQNNGV.

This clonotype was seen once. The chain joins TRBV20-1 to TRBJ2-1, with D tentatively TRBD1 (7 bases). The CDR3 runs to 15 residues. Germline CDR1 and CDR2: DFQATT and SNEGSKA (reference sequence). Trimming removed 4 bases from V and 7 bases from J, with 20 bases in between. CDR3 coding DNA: TGCAGTGCTAAGGACTACAGGGGCGCATTTAATGAGCAGTTCTTC. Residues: CSAKDYRGAFNEQFF.

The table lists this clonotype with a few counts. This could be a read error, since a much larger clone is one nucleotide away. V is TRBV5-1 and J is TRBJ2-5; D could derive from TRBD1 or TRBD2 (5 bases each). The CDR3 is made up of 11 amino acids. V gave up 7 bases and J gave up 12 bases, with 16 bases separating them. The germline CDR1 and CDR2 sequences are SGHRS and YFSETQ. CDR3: CASVGETTEYF. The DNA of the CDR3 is TGCGCCAGCGTGGGGGAGACAACCGAGTACTTC.

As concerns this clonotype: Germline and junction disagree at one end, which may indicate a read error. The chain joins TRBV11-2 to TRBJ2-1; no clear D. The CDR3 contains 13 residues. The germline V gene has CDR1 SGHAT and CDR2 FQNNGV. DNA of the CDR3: TGTGCCAGCAGCCTTGCATTTTACAATGGGCAGTTCTTC. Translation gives CASSLAFYNGQFF.

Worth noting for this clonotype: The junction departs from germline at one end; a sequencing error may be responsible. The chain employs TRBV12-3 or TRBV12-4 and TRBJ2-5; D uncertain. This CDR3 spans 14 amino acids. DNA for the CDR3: TGTGCCAGCAGCCTCAACATTGGAGAGGAGATCCAGTACTTC. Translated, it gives CASSLNIGEEIQYF.

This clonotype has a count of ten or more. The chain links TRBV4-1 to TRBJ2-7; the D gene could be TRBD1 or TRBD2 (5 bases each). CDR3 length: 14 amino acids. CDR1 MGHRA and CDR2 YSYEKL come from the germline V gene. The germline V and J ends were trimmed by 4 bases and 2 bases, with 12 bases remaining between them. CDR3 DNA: TGCGCCAGCAGCCCCTTATGGGGGACCTACGAGCAGTACTTC. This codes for CASSPLWGTYEQYF.

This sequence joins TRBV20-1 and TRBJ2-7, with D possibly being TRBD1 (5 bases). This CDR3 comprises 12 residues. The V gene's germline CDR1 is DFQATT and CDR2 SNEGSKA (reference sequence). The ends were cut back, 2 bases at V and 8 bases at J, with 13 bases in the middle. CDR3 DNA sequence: TGCAGTGCTAGAAAGGGGATCAGCAAGCAGTACTTC. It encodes CSARKGISKQYF.

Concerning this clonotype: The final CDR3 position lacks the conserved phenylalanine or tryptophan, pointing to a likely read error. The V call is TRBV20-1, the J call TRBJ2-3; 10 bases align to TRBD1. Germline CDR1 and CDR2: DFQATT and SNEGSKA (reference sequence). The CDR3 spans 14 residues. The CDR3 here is CCATGTGGTDTQYL. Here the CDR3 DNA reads TGCTGTGCGACCGGGACAGGGGGCACAGATACGCAGTATCTT.

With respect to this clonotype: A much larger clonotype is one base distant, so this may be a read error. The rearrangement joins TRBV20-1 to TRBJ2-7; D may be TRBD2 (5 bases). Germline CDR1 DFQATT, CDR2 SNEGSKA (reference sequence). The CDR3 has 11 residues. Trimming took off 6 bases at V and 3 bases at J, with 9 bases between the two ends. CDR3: CSARGIYEQYF. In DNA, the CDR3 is TGCAGTGCGCGAGGGATCTACGAGCAGTACTTC.

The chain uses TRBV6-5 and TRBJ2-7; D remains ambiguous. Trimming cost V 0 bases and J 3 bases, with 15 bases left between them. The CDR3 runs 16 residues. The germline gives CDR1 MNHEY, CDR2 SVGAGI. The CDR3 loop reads CASSYSGIGQIYEQYF. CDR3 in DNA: TGTGCCAGCAGTTACTCAGGTATTGGTCAGATCTACGAGCAGTACTTC.

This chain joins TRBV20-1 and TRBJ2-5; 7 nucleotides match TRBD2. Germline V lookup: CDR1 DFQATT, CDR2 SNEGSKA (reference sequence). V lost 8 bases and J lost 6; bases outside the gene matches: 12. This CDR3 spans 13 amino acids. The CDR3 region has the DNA TGCAGTCCCACCGGCGGGAGTCCCAAGACCCAGTACTTC. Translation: CSPTGGSPKTQYF.

This chain's CDR3 is CASSKYRGQPQHF. The CDR3 DNA reads TGTGCCAGCAGCAAATACAGAGGTCAGCCCCAGCATTTT. The rearrangement uses TRBV11-2 and TRBJ1-5; no clear D gene. Germline CDR1 and CDR2: SGHAT and FQNNGV. This CDR3 is 13 amino acids long. Trimming shortened V by 5 bases and J by 6 bases, and 11 bases separated the two germline ends.

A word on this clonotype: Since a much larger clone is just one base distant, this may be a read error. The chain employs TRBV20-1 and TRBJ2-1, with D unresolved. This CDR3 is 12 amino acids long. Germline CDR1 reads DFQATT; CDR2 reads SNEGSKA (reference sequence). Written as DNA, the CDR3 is TGCAGTGCTAGAACCGGGTACAATGTGCAGTTCTTC. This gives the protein CSARTGYNVQFF.

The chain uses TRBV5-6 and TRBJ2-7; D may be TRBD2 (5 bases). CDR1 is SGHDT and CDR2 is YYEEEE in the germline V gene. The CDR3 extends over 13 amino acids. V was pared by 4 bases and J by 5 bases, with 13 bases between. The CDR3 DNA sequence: TGTGCCAGCAGCCCACCTGGACTGGACGAGCAGTACTTC. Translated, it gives CASSPPGLDEQYF.

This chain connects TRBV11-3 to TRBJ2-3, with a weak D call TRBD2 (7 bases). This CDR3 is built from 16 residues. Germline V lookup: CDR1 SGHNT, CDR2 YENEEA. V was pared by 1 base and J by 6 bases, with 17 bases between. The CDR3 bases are TGTGCCAGCAGCTTAGTCGACGGGGGGCGGACCGATACGCAGTATTTT. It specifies CASSLVDGGRTDTQYF.